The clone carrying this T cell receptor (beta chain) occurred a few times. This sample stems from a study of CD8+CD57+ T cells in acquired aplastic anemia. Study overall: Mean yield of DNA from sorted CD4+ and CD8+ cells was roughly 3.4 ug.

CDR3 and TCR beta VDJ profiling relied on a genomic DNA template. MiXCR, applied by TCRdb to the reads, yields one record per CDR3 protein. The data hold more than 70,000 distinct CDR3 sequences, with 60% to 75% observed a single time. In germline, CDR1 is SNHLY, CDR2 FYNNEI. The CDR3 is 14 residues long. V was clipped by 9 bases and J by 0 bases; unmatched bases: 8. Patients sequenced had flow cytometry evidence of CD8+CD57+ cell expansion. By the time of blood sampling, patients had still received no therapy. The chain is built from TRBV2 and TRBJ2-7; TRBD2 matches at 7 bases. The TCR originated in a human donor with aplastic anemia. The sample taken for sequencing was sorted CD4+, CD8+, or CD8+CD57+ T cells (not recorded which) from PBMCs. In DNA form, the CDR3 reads TGTGCCAGTTCCAGGGACTACACCTCCTACGAGCAGTACTTC. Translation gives CASSRDYTSYEQYF.